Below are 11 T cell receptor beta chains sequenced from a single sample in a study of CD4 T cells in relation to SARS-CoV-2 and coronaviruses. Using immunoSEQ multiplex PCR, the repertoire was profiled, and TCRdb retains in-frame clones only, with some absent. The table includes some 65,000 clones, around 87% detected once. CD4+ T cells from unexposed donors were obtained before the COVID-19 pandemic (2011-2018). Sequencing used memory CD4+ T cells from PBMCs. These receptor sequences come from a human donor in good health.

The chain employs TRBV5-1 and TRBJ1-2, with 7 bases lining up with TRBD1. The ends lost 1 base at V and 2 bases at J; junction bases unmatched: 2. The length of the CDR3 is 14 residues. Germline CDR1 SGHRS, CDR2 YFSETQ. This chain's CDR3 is CASSLRQGNYGYTF. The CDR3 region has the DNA TGCGCCAGCAGCTTGCGACAGGGAAACTATGGCTACACCTTC. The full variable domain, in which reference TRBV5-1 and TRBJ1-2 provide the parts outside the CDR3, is KAGVTQTPRYLIKTRGQQVTLSCSPISGHRSVSWYQQTPGQGLQFLFEYFSETQRNKGNFPGRFSGRQFSNSRSEMNVSTLELGDSALYLCASSLRQGNYGYTFGSGTRLTVV.

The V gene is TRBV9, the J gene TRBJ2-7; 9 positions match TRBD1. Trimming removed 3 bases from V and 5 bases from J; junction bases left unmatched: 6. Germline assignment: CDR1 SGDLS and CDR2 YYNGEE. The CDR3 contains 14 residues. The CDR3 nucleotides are TGTGCCAGCAGCGCCGGGACAGGGTCTCACGAGCAGTACTTC. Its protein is CASSAGTGSHEQYF.

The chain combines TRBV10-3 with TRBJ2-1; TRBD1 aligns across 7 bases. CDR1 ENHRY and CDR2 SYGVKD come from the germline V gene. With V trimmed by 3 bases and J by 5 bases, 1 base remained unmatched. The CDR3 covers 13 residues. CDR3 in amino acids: CAISDGTDNEQFF. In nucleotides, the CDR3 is TGTGCCATCAGTGACGGGACAGACAATGAGCAGTTCTTC.

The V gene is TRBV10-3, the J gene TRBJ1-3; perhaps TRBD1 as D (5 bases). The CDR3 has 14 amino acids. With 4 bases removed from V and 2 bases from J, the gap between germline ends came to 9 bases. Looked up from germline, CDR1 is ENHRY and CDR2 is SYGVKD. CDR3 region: CAISAREAGNTIYF. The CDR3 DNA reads TGTGCCATCAGTGCCAGGGAGGCTGGAAACACCATATATTTT.

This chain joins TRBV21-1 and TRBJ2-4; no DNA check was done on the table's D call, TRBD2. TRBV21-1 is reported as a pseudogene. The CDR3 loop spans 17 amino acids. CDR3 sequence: CASSKVEEGRAKNIQYF. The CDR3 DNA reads TGTGCCAGCAGCAAAGTTGAAGAGGGCCGGGCCAAAAACATTCAGTACTTC.

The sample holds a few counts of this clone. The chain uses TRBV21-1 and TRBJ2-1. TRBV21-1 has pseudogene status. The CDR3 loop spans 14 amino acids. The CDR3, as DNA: TGTGCCAGCAAGTCCCGGGACCATGATCTTGAGCAGTTCTTC. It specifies CASKSRDHDLEQFF.

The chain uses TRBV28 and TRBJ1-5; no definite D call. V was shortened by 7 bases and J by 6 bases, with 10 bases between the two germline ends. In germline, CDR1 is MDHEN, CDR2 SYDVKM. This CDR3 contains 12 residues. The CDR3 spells CASTPVGQPQHF. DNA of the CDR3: TGTGCCAGCACCCCGGTGGGTCAGCCCCAGCATTTT.

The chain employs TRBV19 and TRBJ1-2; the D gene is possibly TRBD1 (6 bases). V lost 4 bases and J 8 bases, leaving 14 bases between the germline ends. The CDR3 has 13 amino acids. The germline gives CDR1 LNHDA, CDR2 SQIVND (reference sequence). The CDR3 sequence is CASSRDRYGGYTF. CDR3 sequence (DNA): TGTGCCAGTAGTAGAGACAGGTATGGCGGCTACACCTTC.

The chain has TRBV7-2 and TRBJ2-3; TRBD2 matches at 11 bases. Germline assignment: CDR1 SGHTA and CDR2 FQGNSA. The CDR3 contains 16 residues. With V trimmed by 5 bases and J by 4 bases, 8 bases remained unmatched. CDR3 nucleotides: TGTGCCAGCAGCACAACTAGCGGGGGCGTATCAGATACGCAGTATTTT. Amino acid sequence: CASSTTSGGVSDTQYF.

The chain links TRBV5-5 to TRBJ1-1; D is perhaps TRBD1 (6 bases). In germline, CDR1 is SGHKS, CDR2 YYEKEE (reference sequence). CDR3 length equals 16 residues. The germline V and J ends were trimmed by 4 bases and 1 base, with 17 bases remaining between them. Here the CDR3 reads CASSPNTGWKNTEAFF. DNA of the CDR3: TGTGCCAGCAGCCCGAATACAGGGTGGAAGAACACTGAAGCTTTCTTT.

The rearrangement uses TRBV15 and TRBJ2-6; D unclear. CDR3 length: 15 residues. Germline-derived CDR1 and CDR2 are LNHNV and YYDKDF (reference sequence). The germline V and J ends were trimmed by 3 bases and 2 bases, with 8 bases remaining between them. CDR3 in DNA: TGTGCCACCAGCAGGCGGACGGCTGGGGCCAACGTCCTGACTTTC. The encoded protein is CATSRRTAGANVLTF. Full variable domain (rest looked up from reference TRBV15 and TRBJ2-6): DAMVIQNPRYQVTQFGKPVTLSCSQTLNHNVMYWYQQKSSQAPKLLFHYYDKDFNNEADTPDNFQSRRPNTSFCFLDIRSPGLGDTAMYLCATSRRTAGANVLTFGAGSRLTVL.